This T cell receptor (beta chain) was sequenced for a study of regulatory T cells in long-lasting Graves disease. The CDR3 extends over 15 amino acids. From germline, CDR1 is LNHDA and CDR2 SQIVND (reference sequence). V was trimmed by 6 bases and J by 6 bases, leaving 18 bases between them. The time point here: newly diagnosed GD, antithyroid drugs for less than 3 months. Extracted PBMC RNA gave rise to the TCR library. Assembly of TCR beta libraries relied on iRepertoire HTBI primers together with Arm-PCR of CDR3 regions. TCRdb redid the calling of the multiplex PCR reads with MiXCR, one entry per CDR3 protein. This sample carries roughly 420,000 distinct CDR3 sequences, 16% of them seen once, and the ten largest clones take about 11%. Study-level findings and limits: Lower TCR diversity characterized persistent Graves' patients relative to newly diagnosed patients. Having few samples may have compromised the accuracy.

At least ten counts were recorded for this clonotype. The antigen is not known. The same data also contributed to another study, on T cells in Graves' hyperthyroidism and ophthalmopathy. In that study: HTBI primers were employed in a first-round RT-PCR of the TCR CDR3. Model output signaled ophthalmopathy a median approximately 6 months ahead of onset.

The receptor's source is a woman aged 25 to 39 with Graves disease. Source: peripheral blood mononuclear cells (PBMCs), taken at new diagnosis, from a patient treated with antithyroid drugs. The chain has TRBV19 and TRBJ1-5; TRBD1 is a possible D gene (5 bases). The CDR3 sequence: CASRFRGRPRQPQHF. The DNA for the CDR3 is TGTGCCAGTAGGTTCCGGGGCAGGCCTCGTCAGCCCCAGCATTTT.